The 2 T cell receptor beta chains listed next were all sequenced from one sample in a study of CD8 T cells in ankylosing spondylitis. TCRdb recomputed calls from the 5' RACE reads with MiXCR, one row per CDR3 protein. The repertoire holds approximately 140,000 distinct CDR3 sequences, approximately 17% seen once, with roughly a third in the top ten. No antigen is known for these receptors. Whole-study findings and limits: There was a TCR beta motif, made of eight highly homologous variants, that appeared characteristic of ankylosing spondylitis blood.

The source material was blood, either unsorted or a sorted T cell fraction (not recorded which). These receptors were taken from a male donor with ankylosing spondylitis.

This clonotype has more than one count but fewer than ten. V is TRBV20-1 and J is TRBJ2-7; the match to TRBD2 covers 10 bases. The CDR3 loop spans 13 amino acids. CDR1 is DFQATT, CDR2 SNEGSKA, per germline (reference sequence). With 3 bases clipped from V and 4 bases from J, the junction kept 3 bases outside the gene matches. The CDR3, as DNA: TGCAGTGCTAGCGTACTAGCGGGGTACGAGCAGTACTTC. Translation gives CSASVLAGYEQYF.

In its sample, this clonotype was seen many times. This sequence joins TRBV15 and TRBJ1-2; the D is unclear. This CDR3 spans 13 amino acids. Germline assignment: CDR1 LNHNV and CDR2 YYDKDF (reference sequence). The V gene lost 1 base and the J gene lost 6 bases, with 9 bases spanning the gap. The CDR3 DNA follows: TGTGCCACCAGCAGAGTTAGAATGGATGGCTACACCTTC. Protein sequence: CATSRVRMDGYTF.